The 13 T cell receptor beta chains below come from one sample, sequenced in a study of CD8 T cells in ankylosing spondylitis. Via MiXCR, TCRdb re-called the 5' RACE reads, giving one row per CDR3 protein. This table holds roughly 200,000 distinct CDR3 sequences, 13% found once. Sequenced: blood, either unsorted or a sorted T cell fraction (not recorded which). These receptors all come from a male donor with ankylosing spondylitis or in good health (not recorded which).

This clonotype was detected ten times or more. This CDR3 reads CASSLWTSGKPEQFF. The CDR3 region has the DNA TGCGCCAGCAGCTTGTGGACTAGCGGGAAGCCTGAGCAGTTCTTC. The chain carries TRBV5-1 and TRBJ2-1, with TRBD2 matching 12 bases. J gave up 9 bases and V 1 base, and 5 bases lay outside the gene matches. Germline CDR1 and CDR2: SGHRS and YFSETQ. CDR3 size: 15 residues.

The chain carries TRBV20-1 and TRBJ2-1; 7 bases agree with TRBD2. Germline V gene lookup returns CDR1 DFQATT and CDR2 SNEGSKA (reference sequence). With 1 base clipped from V and 1 base from J, the junction kept 7 bases outside the gene matches. The CDR3 is 16 amino acids. Here the CDR3 DNA reads TGCAGTGCTAGAGGTGGACTAGTCGTATCCTACAATGAGCAGTTCTTC. As protein: CSARGGLVVSYNEQFF.

The sample holds a few counts of this clonotype. J is TRBJ2-5 and V is TRBV4-2; D is perhaps TRBD2 (5 bases). V was clipped by 4 bases and J by 5 bases, with 20 bases between them. CDR1 is LGHNA, CDR2 YNFKEQ, per germline. This CDR3 spans 16 amino acids. CDR3 sequence reads: CASSPLGKGNTETQYF. The CDR3 nucleotides read TGTGCCAGCAGCCCACTAGGTAAAGGGAATACGGAGACCCAGTACTTC.

A few counts support this clonotype. The J gene is TRBJ1-1, the V gene TRBV15, with D unresolved. Germline values: CDR1 LNHNV, CDR2 YYDKDF (reference sequence). This CDR3 is 13 amino acids long. Trimming stripped 1 base from V and 4 bases from J, with 7 bases between. This CDR3 is CATSRAGSTEAFF. In DNA form, the CDR3 reads TGTGCCACCAGCAGAGCGGGGAGCACTGAAGCTTTCTTT.

The J gene is TRBJ2-7, the V gene TRBV7-9, with 8 bases identical to TRBD1. J was trimmed by 0 bases and V by 5 bases; bases with no gene match: 3. In germline, CDR1 is SEHNR, CDR2 FQNEAQ (reference sequence). The CDR3 totals 14 residues. The CDR3 is CASSGQGPSYEQYF. CDR3 coding DNA: TGTGCCAGCAGCGGACAGGGTCCCTCCTACGAGCAGTACTTC.

The DNA for the CDR3 is TGTGCCAGCAGTTTATTAGGGTGGGACACTGAAGCTTTCTTT. It specifies CASSLLGWDTEAFF. The chain has TRBV27 and TRBJ1-1; no firm D call. The length of the CDR3 is 14 residues. Between the trimmed V and J ends, which lost 1 base and 3 bases, there was a span of 9 bases. CDR1 and CDR2 from the germline V gene are MNHEY and SMNVEV (reference sequence).

The rearrangement uses TRBV6-2 or TRBV6-3 and TRBJ2-2; 15 bases fit TRBD2. The CDR3 totals 21 residues. Germline CDR1 and CDR2: MNHEY and SVGEGT. J was trimmed by 0 bases and V by 5 bases; bases with no gene match: 13. The chain's CDR3 is CASSLSPGLAGGPTNTGELFF. The DNA of the CDR3 is TGTGCCAGCAGTCTTTCACCGGGACTAGCGGGGGGCCCGACGAACACCGGGGAGCTGTTTTTT.

This clonotype was seen a few times. The chain has TRBV4-1 and TRBJ1-2, with D unresolved. This CDR3 is 15 amino acids long. V was shortened by 4 bases and J by 4 bases, with 16 bases between the two germline ends. The germline V gene has CDR1 MGHRA and CDR2 YSYEKL. The CDR3 coding sequence is TGCGCCAGCAGCCCTGAGAGTTCCCAGTTCTATGGCTACACCTTC. Protein: CASSPESSQFYGYTF.

This sequence joins TRBV7-9 and TRBJ1-1, with unresolved D. V dropped 5 bases and J dropped 9 bases, with 13 bases sitting between them. Germline V gene data show CDR1 as SEHNR and CDR2 as FQNEAQ (reference sequence). The CDR3 is made up of 12 amino acids. The chain's CDR3 is CASSRGGVQAFF. The DNA of the CDR3 is TGTGCCAGCAGCCGAGGTGGGGTTCAAGCTTTCTTT.

The chain couples TRBV7-9 to TRBJ2-7; 11 bases match TRBD1. The ends lost 2 bases at V and 3 bases at J; junction bases unmatched: 6. CDR3 length: 16 residues. Germline values: CDR1 SEHNR, CDR2 FQNEAQ (reference sequence). This chain's CDR3 is CASSLPAGTGGYEQYF. Written as DNA, the CDR3 is TGTGCCAGCAGCTTACCCGCCGGGACAGGGGGCTACGAGCAGTACTTC.

J is TRBJ1-1 and V is TRBV3-1; possibly TRBD1 for D (6 bases). The V gene's germline CDR1 is LGHDT and CDR2 YNNKEL (reference sequence). The length of the CDR3 is 16 residues. The ends were cut back, 3 bases at V and 6 bases at J, with 20 bases in the middle. CDR3 coding DNA: TGTGCCAGCAGCCACGCTTCCGCAGGGGTCGAAGCTGAAGCTTTCTTT. This sequence encodes CASSHASAGVEAEAFF. The full variable domain, completed using reference TRBV3-1 and TRBJ1-1, is DTAVSQTPKYLVTQMGNDKSIKCEQNLGHDTMYWYKQDSKKFLKIMFSYNNKELIINETVPNRFSPKSPDKAHLNLHINSLELGDSAVYFCASSHASAGVEAEAFFGQGTRLTVV.

There are a few counts of this clonotype. The V call is TRBV20-1, the J call TRBJ2-7, with TRBD2 matching over 8 bases. Germline CDR1 is DFQATT and CDR2 is SNEGSKA (reference sequence). Unmatched junction bases numbered 4, after V lost 6 bases and J lost 3 bases. This CDR3 has 12 amino acids. Here the CDR3 DNA reads TGCAGTGCCACGACTAGCGACTACGAGCAGTACTTC. Protein: CSATTSDYEQYF.

There are a few counts of this clonotype. Germline and junction disagree at one end, which may indicate a read error. This sequence joins TRBV4-1 and TRBJ2-1, with D unclear. This CDR3 comprises 16 residues. Germline V gene lookup returns CDR1 MGHRA and CDR2 YSYEKL. CDR3 in amino acids: CAISQDPAGSYNEQFF. The DNA for the CDR3 is TGCGCCATCAGCCAAGATCCGGCAGGCTCCTACAATGAGCAGTTCTTC.